This TCR beta chain was documented in a study of cytomegalovirus exposure and HLA in healthy donors. About the study: Among 150 million to 200 million T cells, an earlier analysis found roughly 120 million unique TCR beta sequences.

General study results and limits: Earlier analysis found most TCR beta V segments productive about 87% or about 30% of the time. A later analysis showed HLA-associated TCR beta chains outstripping equally common others in clonal expansion.

Primers for the PCR totalled 60 Vbeta and 13 Jbeta. The method was immunoSEQ multiplex PCR; TCRdb's version includes in-frame clones alone and lacks a portion of them. The sample comprises some 190,000 clones, roughly 77% of which are singletons, and around 1.6% rests with the top ten. CDR1 and CDR2 from the germline V gene are SNHLY and FYNNEI. Trimming removed 5 bases from V and 4 bases from J, with 15 bases in between. This CDR3 spans 15 amino acids. This clone was seen a few times. Antigen unknown. What was sequenced was PBMCs. V and J are TRBV2 and TRBJ1-3; no firm D call. The TCR sequence derives from a woman aged 50 to 65 in good health and CMV-seronegative. The CDR3 DNA is TGTGCCAGCAGTAACCTTTGGGGAGCCGGAAACACCATATATTTT. Its protein product is CASSNLWGAGNTIYF. Using reference TRBV2 and TRBJ1-3 for the parts outside the CDR3, the full variable domain is EPEVTQTPSHQVTQMGQEVILRCVPISNHLYFYWYRQILGQKVEFLVSFYNNEISEKSEIFDDQFSVERPDGSNFTLKIRSTKLEDSAMYFCASSNLWGAGNTIYFGEGSWLTVV.